Sequencing of this TCR beta chain was carried out in a study of T cells in Graves' hyperthyroidism and ophthalmopathy. This clonotype showed up many times. Its antigen remains unidentified. Ophthalmopathy patients had moderate-to-severe active disease, CAS ≥3, NOSPECS ≥4, and disease duration under 3 months. Whole-study results and caveats: A model built on 13 V-J features separated ophthalmopathy from stable hyperthyroidism. The model predicted ophthalmopathy a median around six months before onset.

V lost 1 base to trimming and J lost 2 bases; unmatched junction nucleotides: 11. CDR3 length: 18 residues. Template material for amplifying TCR beta CDR3 regions consisted of RNA transcripts. Primed by the HTBI set, a first-round RT-PCR was run on the TCR CDR3. Using its own MiXCR run on the multiplex PCR reads, TCRdb lists one record per CDR3 protein. Of 400,000 or so distinct CDR3 sequences in the sample, nearly 15% were seen once. V is TRBV12-3 or TRBV12-4 and J is TRBJ2-3; 8 nucleotides align to TRBD2. This receptor was obtained from a woman aged 55-75 years with Graves' ophthalmopathy. The sequenced sample consisted of blood. For the CDR3, the DNA is TGTGCCAGCAGTTTAGGTTTAGCGGGGCTCAGGATCACAGATACGCAGTATTTT. Protein product: CASSLGLAGLRITDTQYF.